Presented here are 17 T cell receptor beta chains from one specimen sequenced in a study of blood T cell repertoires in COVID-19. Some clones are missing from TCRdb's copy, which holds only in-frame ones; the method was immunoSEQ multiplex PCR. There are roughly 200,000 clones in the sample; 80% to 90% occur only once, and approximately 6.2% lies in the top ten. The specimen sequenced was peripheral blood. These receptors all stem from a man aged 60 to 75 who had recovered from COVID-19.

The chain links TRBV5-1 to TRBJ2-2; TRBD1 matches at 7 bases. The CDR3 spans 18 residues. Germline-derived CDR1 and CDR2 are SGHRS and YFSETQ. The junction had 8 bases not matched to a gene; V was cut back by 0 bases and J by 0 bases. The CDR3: CASSLAIRGPANTGELFF. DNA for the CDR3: TGCGCCAGCAGCTTGGCTATAAGGGGGCCGGCGAACACCGGGGAGCTGTTTTTT.

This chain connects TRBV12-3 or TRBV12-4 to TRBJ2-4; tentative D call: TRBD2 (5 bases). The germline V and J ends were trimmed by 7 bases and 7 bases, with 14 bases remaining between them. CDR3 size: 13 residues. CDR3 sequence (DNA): TGTGCCAGCAACCAAGACGGGGAGAACATTCAGTACTTC. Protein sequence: CASNQDGENIQYF.

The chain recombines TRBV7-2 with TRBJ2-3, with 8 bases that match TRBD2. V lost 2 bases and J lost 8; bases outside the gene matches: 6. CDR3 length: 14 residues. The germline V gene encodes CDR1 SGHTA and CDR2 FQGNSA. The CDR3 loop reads CASSLSGSEGTQYF. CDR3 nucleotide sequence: TGTGCCAGCAGCTTAAGCGGGAGTGAGGGTACGCAGTATTTT.

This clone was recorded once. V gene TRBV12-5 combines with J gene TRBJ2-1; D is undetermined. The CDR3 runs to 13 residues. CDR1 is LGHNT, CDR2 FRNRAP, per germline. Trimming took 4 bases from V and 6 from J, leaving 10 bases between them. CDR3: CASGSPPPNEQFF. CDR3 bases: TGTGCTAGTGGTTCCCCTCCTCCCAATGAGCAGTTCTTC.

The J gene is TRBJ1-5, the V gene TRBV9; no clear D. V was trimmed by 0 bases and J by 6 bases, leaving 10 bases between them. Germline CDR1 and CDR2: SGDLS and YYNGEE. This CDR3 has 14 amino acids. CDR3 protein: CASSVGRGPQPQHF. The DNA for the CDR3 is TGTGCCAGCAGCGTAGGTAGAGGGCCTCAGCCCCAGCATTTT.

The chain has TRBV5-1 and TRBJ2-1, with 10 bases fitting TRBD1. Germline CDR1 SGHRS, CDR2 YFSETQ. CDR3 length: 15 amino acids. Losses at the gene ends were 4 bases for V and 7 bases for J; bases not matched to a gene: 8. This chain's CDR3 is CASSPGQGPGNEQFF. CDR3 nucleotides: TGCGCCAGCAGCCCGGGACAGGGGCCAGGGAATGAGCAGTTCTTC.

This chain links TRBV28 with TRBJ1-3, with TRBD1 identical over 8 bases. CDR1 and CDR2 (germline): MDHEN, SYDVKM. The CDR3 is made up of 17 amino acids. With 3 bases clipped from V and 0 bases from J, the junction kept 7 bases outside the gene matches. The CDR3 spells CASSFGAGGRSGNTIYF. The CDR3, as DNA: TGTGCCAGCAGTTTTGGGGCAGGGGGCCGCTCTGGAAACACCATATATTTT.

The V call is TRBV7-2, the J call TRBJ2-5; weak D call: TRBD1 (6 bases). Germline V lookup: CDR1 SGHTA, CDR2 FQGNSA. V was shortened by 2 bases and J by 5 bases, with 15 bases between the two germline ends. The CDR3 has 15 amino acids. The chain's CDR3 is CASSLIRGTWETQYF. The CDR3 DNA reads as TGTGCCAGCAGCTTAATTAGGGGGACATGGGAGACCCAGTACTTC.

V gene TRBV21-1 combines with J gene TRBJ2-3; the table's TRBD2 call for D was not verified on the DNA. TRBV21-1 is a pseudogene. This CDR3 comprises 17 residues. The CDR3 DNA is TGTGCCAGCTATAGTCGGCGACTAGCGGAGTCCACAGATACGCAGTATTTT. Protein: CASYSRRLAESTDTQYF.

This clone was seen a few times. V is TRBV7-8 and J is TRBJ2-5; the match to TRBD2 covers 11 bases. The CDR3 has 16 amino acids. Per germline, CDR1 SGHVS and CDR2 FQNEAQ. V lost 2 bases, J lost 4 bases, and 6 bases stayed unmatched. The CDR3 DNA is TGTGCCAGCAGCTTATTACTAGCGGGAGTGAGAGAGACCCAGTACTTC. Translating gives CASSLLLAGVRETQYF.

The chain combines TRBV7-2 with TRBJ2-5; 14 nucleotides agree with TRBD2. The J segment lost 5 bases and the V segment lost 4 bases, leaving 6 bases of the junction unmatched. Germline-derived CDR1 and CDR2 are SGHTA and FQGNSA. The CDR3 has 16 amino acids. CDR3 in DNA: TGTGCCAGCAGCTCCCGGACTAGCGGGAGGCGGGAGACCCAGTACTTC. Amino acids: CASSSRTSGRRETQYF.

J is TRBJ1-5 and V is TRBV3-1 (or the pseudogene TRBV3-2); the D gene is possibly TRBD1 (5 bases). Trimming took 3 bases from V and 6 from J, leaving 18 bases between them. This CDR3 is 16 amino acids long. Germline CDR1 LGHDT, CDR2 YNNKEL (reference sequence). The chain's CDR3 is CASSHQPGHSGQPQHF. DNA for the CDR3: TGTGCCAGCAGCCACCAACCCGGACATTCCGGTCAGCCCCAGCATTTT.

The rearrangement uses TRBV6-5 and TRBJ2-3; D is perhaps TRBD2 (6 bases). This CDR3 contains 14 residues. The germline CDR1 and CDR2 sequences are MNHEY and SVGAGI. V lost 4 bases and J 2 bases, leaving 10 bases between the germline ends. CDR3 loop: CASSWGEITDTQYF. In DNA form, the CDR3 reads TGTGCCAGCAGTTGGGGGGAAATCACAGATACGCAGTATTTT.

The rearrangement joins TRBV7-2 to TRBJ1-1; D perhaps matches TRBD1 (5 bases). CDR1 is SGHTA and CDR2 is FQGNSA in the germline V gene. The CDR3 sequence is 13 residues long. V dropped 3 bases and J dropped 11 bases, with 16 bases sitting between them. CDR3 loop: CASSFTGSGWAFF. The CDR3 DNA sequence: TGTGCCAGCAGCTTTACAGGCTCAGGCTGGGCTTTCTTT.

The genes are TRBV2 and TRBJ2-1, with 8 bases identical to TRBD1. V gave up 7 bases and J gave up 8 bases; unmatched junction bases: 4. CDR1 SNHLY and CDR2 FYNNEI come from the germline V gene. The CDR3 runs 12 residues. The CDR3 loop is CASTGGSDEQFF. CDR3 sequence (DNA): TGTGCCAGCACAGGGGGCTCAGATGAGCAGTTCTTC. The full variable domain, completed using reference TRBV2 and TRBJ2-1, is EPEVTQTPSHQVTQMGQEVILRCVPISNHLYFYWYRQILGQKVEFLVSFYNNEISEKSEIFDDQFSVERPDGSNFTLKIRSTKLEDSAMYFCASTGGSDEQFFGPGTRLTVL.

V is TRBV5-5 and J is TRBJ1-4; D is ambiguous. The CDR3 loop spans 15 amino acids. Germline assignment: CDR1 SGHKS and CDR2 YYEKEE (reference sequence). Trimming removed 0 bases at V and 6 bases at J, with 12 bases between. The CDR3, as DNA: TGTGCCAGCAGCTTGGTAGGCGCAGCGGATGAAAAACTGTTTTTT. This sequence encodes CASSLVGAADEKLFF.

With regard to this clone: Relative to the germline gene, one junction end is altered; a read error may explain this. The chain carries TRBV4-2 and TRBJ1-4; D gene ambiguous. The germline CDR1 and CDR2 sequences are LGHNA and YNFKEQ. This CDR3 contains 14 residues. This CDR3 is CASSQGGRSEKLFF. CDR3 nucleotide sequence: TGTGCCAGCAGCCAAGGAGGGAGGAGTGAAAAGCTGTTTTTT.